This T cell receptor (beta chain) was observed in a study of blood T cell repertoires in COVID-19. Study in general: Samples taken during acute and convalescent COVID-19 were collected in the United States, Italy and Spain. Sources were T cells, B-cell-depleted T cells, or PBMCs; the material itself was cDNA or gDNA.

This clone was seen once. The CDR3 length is 15 residues. Germline CDR1 and CDR2: LGHNA and YNFKEQ. The V and J ends lost 0 bases and 11 bases, in that order; junction bases with no gene match: 11. Profiled with immunoSEQ multiplex PCR; TCRdb holds only in-frame clones, not every one. This sample has 250,000 to 350,000 clones, with 86% found just once. V is TRBV4-2 and J is TRBJ2-3; TRBD2 matches 7 bases. The sequenced sample consisted of peripheral blood. This TCR was sampled from a woman aged 25 to 39 who had recovered from COVID-19. The chain's CDR3 is CASSQEKAAGGGQYF. Written as DNA, the CDR3 is TGTGCCAGCAGCCAAGAGAAAGCGGCGGGCGGGGGGCAGTATTTT.